These 21 T cell receptor beta chains originate from one sample sequenced in a study of shared clonotypes between healthy human individuals. Assay used: immunoSEQ multiplex PCR; TCRdb lists only in-frame clones, some missing. Among 600,000 to 700,000 clones, less than 80% were seen once, and the ten largest hold about 1.8%. Sequencing input: memory CD4+ T cells sorted from blood. The subset is: CD45RA-negative fraction. The receptors stem from a woman aged 25 to 45 in good health.

Written as DNA, the CDR3 is TGCGCCAGCATTCCCGACGGAGGCACAGATACGCAGTATTTT. Its translation is CASIPDGGTDTQYF. The chain carries TRBV10-2 and TRBJ2-3; D remains ambiguous. Trimming stripped 7 bases from V and 1 base from J, with 12 bases between. The CDR3 is made up of 14 amino acids. Germline CDR1 WSHSY, CDR2 SAAADI.

The rearrangement joins TRBV5-1 to TRBJ2-5, with TRBD1 identical over 9 bases. This CDR3 region has 15 residues. CDR1 is SGHRS, CDR2 YFSETQ, per germline. Unmatched junction bases numbered 11, after V lost 4 bases and J lost 7 bases. This CDR3 is CASSQGDRDGVTQYF. CDR3 sequence (DNA): TGCGCCAGCAGCCAGGGGGACAGGGACGGCGTGACCCAGTACTTC. Filled out from reference TRBV5-1 and TRBJ2-5, the complete variable domain reads KAGVTQTPRYLIKTRGQQVTLSCSPISGHRSVSWYQQTPGQGLQFLFEYFSETQRNKGNFPGRFSGRQFSNSRSEMNVSTLELGDSALYLCASSQGDRDGVTQYFGPGTRLLVL.

The chain couples TRBV12-2 to TRBJ1-4. TRBV12-2 is noted as a pseudogene. The CDR3 is made up of 15 amino acids. This CDR3 is CASRLVGGTNEKLFF. The DNA of the CDR3 is TGTGCAAGTCGCTTAGTCGGGGGAACTAATGAAAAACTGTTTTTT.

The chain carries TRBV28 and TRBJ1-2; D might be TRBD1 (5 bases). Trimming cost V 3 bases and J 8 bases, with 19 bases left between them. CDR3 length: 15 residues. CDR1 MDHEN and CDR2 SYDVKM come from the germline V gene. CDR3 DNA: TGTGCCAGCAGTTTGAATGACGGGACGGTCGGCGGCTACACCTTC. Translated, it gives CASSLNDGTVGGYTF.

This chain uses TRBV30 with TRBJ2-3; 8 bases map to TRBD2. V dropped 4 bases and J dropped 11; count of bases not matched to a gene: 14. The CDR3 consists of 14 residues. CDR1 and CDR2 (germline): GTSNPN, SVGIG (reference sequence). This CDR3 reads CAWTVGLTAGGQYF. The CDR3 DNA follows: TGTGCCTGGACCGTGGGTCTGACGGCGGGGGGGCAGTATTTT.

The chain joins TRBV5-4 to TRBJ2-2; 9 nucleotides line up with TRBD1. V dropped 0 bases and J dropped 5; count of bases not matched to a gene: 11. The V gene's germline CDR1 is SGHNT and CDR2 YYREEE (reference sequence). This CDR3 comprises 18 residues. The CDR3 sequence: CASSLGSEGTGRTGELFF. CDR3 bases: TGTGCCAGCAGCTTGGGCTCTGAAGGGACAGGGAGAACCGGGGAGCTGTTTTTT.

The rearrangement uses TRBV9 and TRBJ1-2; weak D call: TRBD1 (6 bases). Germline V CDR1 and CDR2: SGDLS, YYNGEE. The CDR3 loop spans 15 amino acids. V was clipped by 3 bases and J by 2 bases, with 14 bases between them. The CDR3 region is CASSGIQGPNYGYTF. CDR3 DNA: TGTGCCAGCAGCGGAATACAGGGTCCGAACTATGGCTACACCTTC.

This sequence joins TRBV27 and TRBJ2-5, with 8 positions matching TRBD2. The germline V gene has CDR1 MNHEY and CDR2 SMNVEV (reference sequence). V dropped 6 bases and J dropped 1; count of bases not matched to a gene: 22. The CDR3 totals 20 residues. This CDR3 reads CASRVEGRPGGSSSQETQYF. CDR3 nucleotides: TGTGCCAGCAGGGTAGAGGGGCGACCGGGGGGGAGCTCCTCCCAAGAGACCCAGTACTTC.

The J gene is TRBJ1-5, the V gene TRBV6-5; 10 bases line up with TRBD1. The CDR3 is made up of 14 amino acids. CDR1 MNHEY and CDR2 SVGAGI come from the germline V gene. V shed 6 bases and J 6 bases; nucleotides not matched to a gene: 5. Here the CDR3 DNA reads TGTGCCAGCAGGGGGACAGGGGCAAGTCAGCCCCAGCATTTT. Amino acid sequence: CASRGTGASQPQHF.

CDR3 region: CASSAGQLQETQYF. DNA of the CDR3: TGTGCCAGCAGCGCGGGACAGCTTCAAGAGACCCAGTACTTC. The rearrangement links TRBV9 to TRBJ2-5, with TRBD1 identical over 7 bases. This CDR3 region has 14 residues. Germline V gene lookup returns CDR1 SGDLS and CDR2 YYNGEE. V lost 3 bases to trimming and J lost 2 bases; unmatched junction nucleotides: 4.

The rearrangement uses TRBV10-3 and TRBJ2-3; TRBD2 matches at 7 bases. Germline V CDR1 and CDR2: ENHRY, SYGVKD. The length of the CDR3 is 16 residues. The junction had 9 bases not matched to a gene; V was cut back by 6 bases and J by 0 bases. The CDR3 bases are TGTGCCATCAGGGGGGTTAGCGGGCTTAGCACAGATACGCAGTATTTT. Translating it yields CAIRGVSGLSTDTQYF.

The chain carries TRBV28 and TRBJ2-5; D call uncertain. This CDR3 is built from 11 residues. V gave up 6 bases and J gave up 5 bases, with 7 bases separating them. The germline V gene encodes CDR1 MDHEN and CDR2 SYDVKM. CDR3 loop: CASRKWETQYF. The CDR3 DNA follows: TGTGCCAGCAGGAAGTGGGAGACCCAGTACTTC.

This clone occurred once. The gene calls are TRBV27 and TRBJ2-1; D perhaps matches TRBD2 (5 bases). The CDR3 consists of 15 residues. CDR1 MNHEY and CDR2 SMNVEV come from the germline V gene (reference sequence). Trimming removed 6 bases from V and 7 bases from J, with 19 bases in between. CDR3 coding DNA: TGTGCCAGCAGAACGTTCGGGGAACCTACTAATGAGCAGTTCTTC. It yields the protein CASRTFGEPTNEQFF.

This chain joins TRBV19 and TRBJ1-4; D gene unclear. Germline loops: CDR1 LNHDA, CDR2 SQIVND (reference sequence). The CDR3 is made up of 15 amino acids. V was shortened by 6 bases and J by 1 base, with 12 bases between the two germline ends. This chain's CDR3 is CASRLRPETNEKLFF. As DNA, the CDR3 is TGTGCCAGTAGATTAAGGCCTGAAACTAATGAAAAACTGTTTTTT.

The J gene is TRBJ2-7, the V gene TRBV6-1; TRBD1 matches at 7 bases. Germline CDR1 is MNHNS and CDR2 is SASEGT. The V and J ends lost 5 bases and 2 bases, in that order; junction bases with no gene match: 9. CDR3 length: 15 amino acids. As DNA, the CDR3 is TGTGCCAGCAGTAACGACAGGGTGAGGCCCTACGAGCAGTACTTC. Translation gives CASSNDRVRPYEQYF.

The chain recombines TRBV19 with TRBJ2-1; TRBD2 aligns across 8 bases. V lost 3 bases to trimming and J lost 7 bases; unmatched junction nucleotides: 8. This CDR3 comprises 15 residues. Germline assignment: CDR1 LNHDA and CDR2 SQIVND (reference sequence). CDR3 loop: CASSINSGRMNEQFF. The CDR3 DNA reads TGTGCCAGTAGTATTAACAGCGGGAGAATGAATGAGCAGTTCTTC.

This clone was seen repeatedly, ten times or more. This rearrangement joins TRBV7-9 to TRBJ1-2; 7 bases match TRBD1. V shed 5 bases, J shed 2 bases, and the junction held 8 bases outside the gene matches. Germline CDR1 and CDR2: SEHNR and FQNEAQ (reference sequence). This CDR3 comprises 15 residues. CDR3 residues: CASSLWTGPNYGYTF. The DNA for the CDR3 is TGTGCCAGCAGCCTTTGGACAGGACCCAACTATGGCTACACCTTC.

The V call is TRBV14, the J call TRBJ2-7; D is uncertain. Germline-derived CDR1 and CDR2 are SGHDN and FVKESK. This CDR3 comprises 15 residues. Trimming removed 0 bases from V and 2 bases from J, with 11 bases in between. In DNA, the CDR3 is TGTGCCAGCAGCCAAGACAGAATAAGCACCTACGAGCAGTACTTC. The encoded protein is CASSQDRISTYEQYF.

J is TRBJ1-4 and V is TRBV28; the D is unclear. The CDR3 length is 14 residues. CDR1 and CDR2 (germline): MDHEN, SYDVKM. The V end lost 6 bases, the J end lost 3 bases, and 11 bases lay between the germline ends. CDR3 DNA sequence: TGTGCCAGCAGCATTGGTGGTGCTAATGAAAAACTGTTTTTT. Protein product: CASSIGGANEKLFF.

This clone was seen once. The chain has TRBV5-1 and TRBJ2-1; TRBD2 matches at 11 bases. Germline CDR1 is SGHRS and CDR2 is YFSETQ. V dropped 1 base and J dropped 7; count of bases not matched to a gene: 7. The CDR3 covers 16 residues. The CDR3 spells CASSLITSGSPNEQFF. CDR3 coding DNA: TGCGCCAGCAGCTTGATTACTAGCGGGAGTCCAAATGAGCAGTTCTTC.

V usage is TRBV20-1 and J usage is TRBJ1-1, with D hard to call. The germline V gene has CDR1 DFQATT and CDR2 SNEGSKA (reference sequence). V was clipped by 6 bases and J by 6 bases, with 11 bases between them. The CDR3 spans 11 residues. DNA for the CDR3: TGCAGTGCCCCCGGGGAAGCTGAAGCTTTCTTT. This sequence encodes CSAPGEAEAFF.